This T cell receptor beta chain originates from a study of blood T cell repertoires in COVID-19 (dated by TCRdb to 2019 to 2021). Context from the whole study: The collaborator samples originated in the United States, Italy and Spain and spanned the acute and convalescent phases of COVID-19. The sample metadata nearly always contained a de-identified subject ID, COVID-19 status, age in years and sex. The samples were drawn from the first 160 participants of the ongoing ImmuneRACE study and from 1,254 subjects provided by 6 global collaborators. Subjects who had been exposed to COVID-19, were actively infected with it, or had recovered from it provided the deeply sampled blood TCRbeta repertoires that made up the dataset. Where HLA class I and class II types were available, the types were taken from metadata supplied by the sample provider, not from assay-based typing. The repertoires were released in a freely available public database intended as a resource for research on the immune response to SARS-CoV-2. The prospective study material was composed of cDNA or gDNA derived from T cells, B-cell-depleted T cells, or PBMCs.

General findings and caveats noted by the study authors: The amount of clinical and demographic metadata varied by source and participant and was provided uncurated.

Each collaborating institution followed its own protocols to collect whole blood in K2EDTA tubes. For TCRbeta analysis, collaborator samples were shipped as frozen whole blood, as isolated PBMCs, or as DNA extracted from either sample type. A word on this clone: Its antigen specificity is not known. Base qualities are not at hand, and no much larger clone is one base apart.

CDR1 SNHLY and CDR2 FYNNEI were looked up in the germline V gene. Cut back by 3 bases and 0 bases, the V and J ends lie 7 bases apart. The CDR3 runs 14 amino acids, cysteine and phenylalanine included. The kept DNA is CDR3 alone, 42 bases in frame from the first base. TCRbeta CDR3 regions were amplified from genomic DNA using the immunoSEQ Assay, a bias-controlled multiplex PCR. The published analysis was carried out like this. The number of nucleated cells in each sample was estimated from the amplification of reference gene primers within the assay. To quantify the absolute abundance of each unique TCRbeta CDR3 rearrangement, sequence reads were collapsed and filtered. For each sample, productive Simpson clonality was calculated by taking the square root of Simpson's diversity index across productive rearrangements. Sourced from immuneACCESS, this table was stored by TCRdb with only in-frame sequences that have V and J called. A share of the clones is absent; for the studies checked, an unresolved V gene accounts for under half, and the remainder has no known explanation. V and J calls and clone size are those listed in that table; D and trimming were worked out from the DNA. The sample profile shows some 14,000 clones; around 82% of them were found once. The ten top clones hold approximately 24% of the sample.

The TCR was taken from a woman aged 55-70 years with acute or convalescent COVID-19. The sequence links TRBV2 to TRBJ2-3; the D gene is possibly TRBD2, with 5 bases matching. Sequences were obtained from peripheral blood. Here the CDR3 is given as CASSDVASTDTQYF. The base sequence is TGTGCCAGCAGTGACGTAGCGAGCACAGATACGCAGTATTTT.